This T cell receptor (beta chain) derives from a study of graft-versus-host responses after intestinal transplantation. Study-wide context: Following induction with anti-thymocyte globulin, all recipients were given tacrolimus and steroids for approximately 3 years. Whole-study results and caveats: Recipient marrow held GvH clones, some first seen in ileum or blood. Peak circulating GvH clone levels tracked with early post-transplant HvG declines.

The CDR3 is 14 amino acids. Trimming pared 3 bases from V and 3 bases from J, leaving 6 bases between. CDR1 and CDR2 from the germline V gene are SNHLY and FYNNEI. This clone was recorded a few times. What it recognizes is unknown. Measured with immunoSEQ multiplex PCR; TCRdb has only the in-frame clones, and not every one. The table records 100,000 or so clones, more than 75% of them present only once. This chain connects TRBV2 to TRBJ1-6; the D is unclear. The source is a human donor who was the organ donor for an intestinal transplant. The sequencing here drew on unstimulated CD4+ T cells sorted from spleen or lymph node cells, taken before transplant. DNA for the CDR3: TGTGCCAGCAGTGACCAGCGCTATAATTCACCCCTCCACTTT. It translates to CASSDQRYNSPLHF.